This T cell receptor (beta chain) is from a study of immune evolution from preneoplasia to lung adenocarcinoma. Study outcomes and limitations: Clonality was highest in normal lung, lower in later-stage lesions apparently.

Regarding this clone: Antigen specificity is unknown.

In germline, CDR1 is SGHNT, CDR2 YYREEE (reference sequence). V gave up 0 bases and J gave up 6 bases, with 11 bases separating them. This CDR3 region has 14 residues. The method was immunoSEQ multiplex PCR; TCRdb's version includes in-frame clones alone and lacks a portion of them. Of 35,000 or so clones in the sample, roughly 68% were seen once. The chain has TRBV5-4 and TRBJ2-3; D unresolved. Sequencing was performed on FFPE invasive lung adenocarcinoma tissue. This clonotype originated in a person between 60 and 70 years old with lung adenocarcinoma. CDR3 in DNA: TGTGCCAGCAGCTTGGCGCAGGCCGGGGATACGCAGTATTTT. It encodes CASSLAQAGDTQYF.